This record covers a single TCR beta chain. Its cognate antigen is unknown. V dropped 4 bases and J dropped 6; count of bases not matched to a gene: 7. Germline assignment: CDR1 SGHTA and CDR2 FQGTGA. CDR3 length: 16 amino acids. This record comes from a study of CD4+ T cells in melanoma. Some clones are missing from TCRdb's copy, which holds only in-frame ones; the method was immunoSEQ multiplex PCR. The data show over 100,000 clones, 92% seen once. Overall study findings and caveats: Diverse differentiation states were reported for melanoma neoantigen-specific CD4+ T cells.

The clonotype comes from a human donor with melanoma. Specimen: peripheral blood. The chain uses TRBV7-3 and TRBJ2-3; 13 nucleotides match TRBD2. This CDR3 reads CASSSQLAGGRDTQYF. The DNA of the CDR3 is TGTGCCAGCAGCTCCCAACTAGCGGGGGGGCGTGATACGCAGTATTTT.